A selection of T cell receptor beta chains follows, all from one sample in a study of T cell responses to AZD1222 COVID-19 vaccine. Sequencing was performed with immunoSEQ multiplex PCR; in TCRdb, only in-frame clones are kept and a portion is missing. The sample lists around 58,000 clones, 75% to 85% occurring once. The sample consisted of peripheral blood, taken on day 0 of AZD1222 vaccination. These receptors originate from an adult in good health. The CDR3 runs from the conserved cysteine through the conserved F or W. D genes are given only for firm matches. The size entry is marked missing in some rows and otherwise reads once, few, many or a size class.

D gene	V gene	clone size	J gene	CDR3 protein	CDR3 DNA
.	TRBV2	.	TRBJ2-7	CATRAGPPYEQYF	TGTGCCACCCGGGCGGGGCCCCCCTACGAGCAGTACTTC
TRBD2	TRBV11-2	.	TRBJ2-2	CASSRQGEGRTGELFF	TGTGCCAGCAGCCGGCAAGGGGAGGGGCGGACCGGGGAGCTGTTTTTT
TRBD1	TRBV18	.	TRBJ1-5	CASSLGQGNQPQHF	TGTGCCAGCTCACTGGGACAGGGAAATCAGCCCCAGCATTTT
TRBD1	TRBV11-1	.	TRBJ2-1	CASSSGTGDYNEQFF	TGTGCCAGCAGTTCCGGGACAGGGGACTACAATGAGCAGTTCTTC
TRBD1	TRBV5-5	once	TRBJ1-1	CASSLAGTANTEAFF	TGTGCCAGCAGCTTGGCCGGGACAGCGAACACTGAAGCTTTCTTT
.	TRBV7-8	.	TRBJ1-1	CASSYAEGVNTEAFF	TGTGCCAGCAGCTACGCGGAGGGGGTAAACACTGAAGCTTTCTTT
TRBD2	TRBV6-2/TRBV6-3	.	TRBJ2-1	CASSYSSSGRAGSYNEQFF	TGTGCCAGCAGTTACTCGTCTAGCGGGAGGGCCGGCTCCTACAATGAGCAGTTCTTC
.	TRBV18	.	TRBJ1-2	CASSPPGQGFFNHGYTF	TGTGCCAGCTCACCACCCGGCCAAGGTTTCTTTAACCATGGCTACACCTTC
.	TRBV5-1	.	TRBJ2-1	CASKVDTDYNEQFF	TGCGCCAGCAAGGTCGATACAGACTACAATGAGCAGTTCTTC
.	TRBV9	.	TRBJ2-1	CASSVEATYNEQFF	TGTGCCAGCAGCGTAGAAGCGACCTACAATGAGCAGTTCTTC
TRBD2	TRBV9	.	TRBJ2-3	CASSVSGTSGSFPDTQYF	TGTGCCAGCAGCGTTTCCGGGACTAGCGGGAGTTTTCCAGATACGCAGTATTTT
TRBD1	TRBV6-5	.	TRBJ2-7	CASSPSWQGVDEQYF	TGTGCCAGCAGTCCCTCGTGGCAGGGGGTTGACGAGCAGTACTTC
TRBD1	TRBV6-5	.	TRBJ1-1	CASSYSTGQMNTEAFF	TGTGCCAGCAGTTACTCGACGGGACAGATGAACACTGAAGCTTTCTTT
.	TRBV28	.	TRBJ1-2	CASSSTHNYGYTF	TGTGCCAGCAGTTCCACACACAACTATGGCTACACCTTC
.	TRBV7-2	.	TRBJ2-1	CASSLPGLPYNEQFF	TGTGCCAGCAGCTTACCAGGACTACCGTACAATGAGCAGTTCTTC
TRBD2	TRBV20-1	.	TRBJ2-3	CSASIAGLTDTQYF	TGCAGTGCTAGTATAGCGGGCCTCACAGATACGCAGTATTTT
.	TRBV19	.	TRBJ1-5	CATRDRNNQPQHF	TGTGCCACTCGAGACAGAAACAATCAGCCCCAGCATTTT
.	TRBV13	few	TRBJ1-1	CASTPQGGGTEAFF	TGTGCCAGCACGCCTCAGGGAGGGGGAACTGAAGCTTTCTTT
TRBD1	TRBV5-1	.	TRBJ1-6	CASSKGTESYNSPLHF	TGCGCCAGCAGCAAGGGGACAGAAAGTTATAATTCACCCCTCCACTTT
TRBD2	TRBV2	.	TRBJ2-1	CASSEASGYGEQFF	TGTGCCAGCAGTGAGGCTAGCGGGTACGGTGAGCAGTTCTTC
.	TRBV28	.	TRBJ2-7	CASSPVGSVYEQYF	TGTGCCAGCAGTCCGGTAGGTTCGGTCTACGAGCAGTACTTC
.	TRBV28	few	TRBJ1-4	CASSSSPTNEKLFF	TGTGCCAGCAGTTCCTCTCCGACTAATGAAAAACTGTTTTTT
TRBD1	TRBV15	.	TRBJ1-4	CATSRRGTDDEKLFF	TGTGCCACCAGTCGACGTGGGACAGATGACGAAAAACTGTTTTTT
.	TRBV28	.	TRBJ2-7	CASSRSYEQYF	TGTGCCAGCAGCAGATCCTACGAGCAGTACTTC
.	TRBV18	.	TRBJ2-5	CASSLGVITETQYF	TGTGCCAGCTCACTTGGGGTAATCACGGAGACCCAGTACTTC
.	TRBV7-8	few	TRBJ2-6	CASRYRVSSGANVLTF	TGTGCCAGCAGGTACAGGGTCAGCTCTGGGGCCAACGTCCTGACTTTC
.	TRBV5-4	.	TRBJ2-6	CASSLVIYSGANVLTF	TGTGCCAGCAGCTTGGTCATCTATTCTGGGGCCAACGTCCTGACTTTC
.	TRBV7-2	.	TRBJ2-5	CASSPGPYAETQYF	TGTGCCAGCAGCCCCGGCCCGTACGCGGAGACCCAGTACTTC
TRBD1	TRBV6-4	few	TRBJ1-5	CASSWTGDGNQPQHF	TGTGCCAGCAGTTGGACAGGGGATGGTAATCAGCCCCAGCATTTT
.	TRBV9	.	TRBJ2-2	CASSDHPAAHHETGELFF	TGTGCCAGCAGCGATCACCCGGCCGCGCACCACGAAACCGGGGAGCTGTTTTTT
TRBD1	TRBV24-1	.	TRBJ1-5	CATSDSRGHQPQHF	TGTGCCACCAGTGATTCTAGGGGGCATCAGCCCCAGCATTTT
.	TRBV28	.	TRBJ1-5	CASTKAGDLDQPQHF	TGTGCCAGCACCAAGGCCGGGGATCTTGATCAGCCCCAGCATTTT
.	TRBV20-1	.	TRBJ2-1	CSATPHNEQFF	TGCAGTGCCACTCCCCACAATGAGCAGTTCTTC
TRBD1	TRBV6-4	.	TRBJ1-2	CASSQDRVSGYTF	TGTGCCAGCAGTCAGGACAGGGTGTCTGGCTACACCTTC
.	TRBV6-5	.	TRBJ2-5	CASSYGGGGAETQYF	TGTGCCAGCAGTTACGGGGGAGGAGGCGCGGAGACCCAGTACTTC
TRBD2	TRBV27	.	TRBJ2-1	CASSLYGTSGRGYEQFF	TGTGCCAGCAGTTTGTATGGGACTAGCGGGAGAGGCTATGAGCAGTTCTTC
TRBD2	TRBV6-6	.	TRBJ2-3	CASSPELAGGRPKGHTQYF	TGTGCCAGCAGTCCAGAGCTAGCGGGAGGCCGCCCAAAAGGGCATACGCAGTATTTT
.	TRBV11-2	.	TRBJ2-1	CASSLDTWGDQIYNEQFF	TGTGCCAGCAGCTTAGATACATGGGGGGATCAGATCTACAATGAGCAGTTCTTC
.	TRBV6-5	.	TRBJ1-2	CASSYGKTAYGYTF	TGTGCCAGCAGTTACGGGAAGACAGCGTATGGCTACACCTTC
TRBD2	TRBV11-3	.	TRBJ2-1	CASNPGLATYNEQFF	TGTGCCAGCAACCCGGGACTAGCGACCTACAATGAGCAGTTCTTC
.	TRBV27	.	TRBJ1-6	CASSLGPRDSPLHF	TGTGCCAGCAGTCTGGGCCCACGGGATTCACCCCTCCACTTT
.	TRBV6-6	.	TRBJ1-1	CASSYTGRLNTEAFF	TGTGCCAGCAGTTACACGGGACGGTTGAACACTGAAGCTTTCTTT
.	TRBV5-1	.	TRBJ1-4	CASSLVGGNEKLFF	TGCGCCAGCAGCTTGGTGGGGGGAAATGAAAAACTGTTTTTT
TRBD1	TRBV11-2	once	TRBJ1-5	CASSHRTGWNQPQHF	TGTGCCAGCAGCCATAGGACAGGGTGGAATCAGCCCCAGCATTTT
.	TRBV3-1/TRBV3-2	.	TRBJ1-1	CASSLRGNTEAFF	TGTGCCAGCAGCCTGAGGGGAAACACTGAAGCTTTCTTT
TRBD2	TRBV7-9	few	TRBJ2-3	CASRPGTSESTDTQYF	TGTGCCAGCAGACCCGGGACTAGCGAAAGCACAGATACGCAGTATTTT
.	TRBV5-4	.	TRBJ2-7	CASKGMRYEQYF	TGTGCCAGCAAGGGGATGAGATACGAGCAGTACTTC
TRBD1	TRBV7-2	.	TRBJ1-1	CASSKWTGGIMNTEAFF	TGTGCCAGCAGCAAGTGGACAGGGGGGATCATGAACACTGAAGCTTTCTTT
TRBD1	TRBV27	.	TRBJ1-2	CASRRTGAHGYTF	TGTGCCAGCAGAAGAACAGGGGCTCATGGCTACACCTTC
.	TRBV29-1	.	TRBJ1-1	CSVDRSNTEAFF	TGCAGCGTCGACAGGAGTAACACTGAAGCTTTCTTT
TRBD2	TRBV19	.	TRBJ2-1	CASRSKQGTSGYNEQFF	TGTGCCAGTAGATCAAAACAGGGGACTAGCGGGTACAATGAGCAGTTCTTC
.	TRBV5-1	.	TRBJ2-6	CASSLPTASSGANVLTF	TGCGCCAGCAGCTTACCGACAGCCAGCTCTGGGGCCAACGTCCTGACTTTC
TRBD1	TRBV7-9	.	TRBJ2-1	CASSLVGDRNFNEQFF	TGTGCCAGCAGCTTAGTTGGGGACAGGAATTTCAATGAGCAGTTCTTC
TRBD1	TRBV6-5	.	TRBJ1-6	CASSQQGADNSPLHF	TGTGCCAGCAGTCAACAGGGGGCGGATAATTCACCCCTCCACTTT
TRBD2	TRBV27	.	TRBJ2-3	CASSFLGTSGAASDTQYF	TGTGCCAGCAGTTTCCTCGGGACTAGCGGAGCGGCGTCAGATACGCAGTATTTT
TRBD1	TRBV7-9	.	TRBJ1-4	CASSPDRWDEKLFF	TGTGCCAGCAGTCCGGACAGGTGGGATGAAAAACTGTTTTTT
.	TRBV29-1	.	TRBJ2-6	CSVGRGSGANVLTF	TGCAGCGTTGGTCGGGGCTCTGGGGCCAACGTCCTGACTTTC
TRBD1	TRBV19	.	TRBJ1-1	CASSTPGTGLYTEAFF	TGTGCCAGTAGTACTCCCGGGACAGGACTCTACACTGAAGCTTTCTTT
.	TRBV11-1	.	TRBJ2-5	CASSRPGFQETQYF	TGTGCCAGCAGCCGCCCAGGGTTCCAAGAGACCCAGTACTTC